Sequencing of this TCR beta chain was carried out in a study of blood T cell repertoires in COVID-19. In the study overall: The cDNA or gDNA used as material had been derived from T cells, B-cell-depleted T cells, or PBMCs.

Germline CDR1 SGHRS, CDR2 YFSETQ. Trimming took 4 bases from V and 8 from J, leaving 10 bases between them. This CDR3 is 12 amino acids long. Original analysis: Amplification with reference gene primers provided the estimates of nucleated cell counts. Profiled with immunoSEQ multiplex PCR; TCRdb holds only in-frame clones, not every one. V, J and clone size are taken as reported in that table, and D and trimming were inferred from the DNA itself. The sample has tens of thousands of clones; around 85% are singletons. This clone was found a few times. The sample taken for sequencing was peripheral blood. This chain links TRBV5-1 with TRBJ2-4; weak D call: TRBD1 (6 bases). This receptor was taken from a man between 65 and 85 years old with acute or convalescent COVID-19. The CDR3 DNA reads TGCGCCAGCAGCCGGACAGTGGACATTCAGTACTTC. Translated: CASSRTVDIQYF.